The 13 T cell receptor beta chains listed next were all sequenced from one sample in a study of T cells expressing NK-cell markers. With the 5' RACE reads reprocessed, TCRdb shows one record per CDR3 protein and no DNA. This sample's clone table lists about 460,000 distinct CDR3 sequences. Sequencing was performed on blood T cells: a sorted CD56 or NKG2C T cell subset, CD4+ or CD8+ T cells, or bulk PBMC T cells (not recorded which). These receptors all come from a woman aged 45-65 years in good health.

The chain couples TRBV15 to TRBJ2-5; checking the TCRdb D call of TRBD2 is not possible without DNA. The CDR3 length is 16 residues. Germline V gives CDR1 LNHNV, CDR2 YYDKDF (reference sequence). CDR3: CATSLRQGPKGETQYF.

This chain connects TRBV10-3 to TRBJ2-3; the TCRdb call, TRBD2, lacks DNA for checking. Germline values: CDR1 ENHRY, CDR2 SYGVKD. CDR3 length: 13 residues. CDR3 sequence reads: CAISAKVTDTQYF.

The chain carries TRBV20-1 and TRBJ2-5. The CDR3 has 13 residues. CDR1 and CDR2 from the germline V gene are DFQATT and SNEGSKA (reference sequence). CDR3 protein: CSARPPSKETQYF.

The chain links TRBV11-2 to TRBJ2-2; TCRdb outputs TRBD2, but without DNA this stays unchecked. Germline assignment: CDR1 SGHAT and CDR2 FQNNGV. CDR3 length equals 14 residues. CDR3: CASAGTSGSGELFF.

The rearrangement uses TRBV5-6 and TRBJ1-5. Germline assignment: CDR1 SGHDT and CDR2 YYEEEE. The CDR3 is 15 amino acids. Here the CDR3 reads CASSLRSAGNQPQHF. Using reference TRBV5-6 and TRBJ1-5 for the parts outside the CDR3, the full variable domain is DAGVTQSPTHLIKTRGQQVTLRCSPKSGHDTVSWYQQALGQGPQFIFQYYEEEERQRGNFPDRFSGHQFPNYSSELNVNALLLGDSALYLCASSLRSAGNQPQHFGDGTRLSIL.

The CDR3 region is CASRWREDTYNEQFF. The rearrangement links TRBV2 to TRBJ2-1; TCRdb designates TRBD2, a call that cannot be tested without DNA. Germline V lookup: CDR1 SNHLY, CDR2 FYNNEI. This CDR3 has 15 residues.

The chain employs TRBV4-1 and TRBJ1-4. This CDR3 is built from 15 residues. CDR1 is MGHRA and CDR2 is YSYEKL in the germline V gene. The chain's CDR3 is CASSHPTSGHEKLFF.

The V gene is TRBV3-1, the J gene TRBJ1-1; TCRdb lists TRBD1, though no DNA is available to test this call. This CDR3 region has 15 residues. Looked up from germline, CDR1 is LGHDT and CDR2 is YNNKEL (reference sequence). The CDR3: CASSQMSVGNTEAFF.

The chain combines TRBV29-1 with TRBJ2-5; TCRdb names TRBD1, which stays unverified in the absence of DNA. The CDR3 is 14 amino acids. Germline V gene lookup returns CDR1 SQVTM and CDR2 ANQGSEA. The CDR3 protein is CSVEEGQGEETQYF.

The gene calls are TRBV5-1 and TRBJ1-3. Germline values: CDR1 SGHRS, CDR2 YFSETQ. The CDR3 runs to 15 residues. CDR3 sequence reads: CASSPGGSAGNTIYF.

The V call is TRBV10-3, the J call TRBJ2-1; TCRdb returns TRBD1, unconfirmable since there is no DNA. Germline V gene sequence: CDR1 ENHRY, CDR2 SYGVKD. The CDR3 is 17 amino acids. CDR3 region: CAISEGVRGQSYNEQFF.

The CDR3 sequence: CSVKGDQPQHF. This chain links TRBV20-1 with TRBJ1-5. CDR3 length: 11 amino acids. Germline loops: CDR1 DFQATT, CDR2 SNEGSKA (reference sequence).

The chain recombines TRBV11-2 with TRBJ1-3; TCRdb gives TRBD1 as the D gene, but with no DNA this cannot be confirmed. From germline, CDR1 is SGHAT and CDR2 FQNNGV. This CDR3 contains 15 residues. This chain's CDR3 is CASSFTGASGNTIYF.